These 22 T cell receptor beta chains were all obtained from the same sample, sequenced in a study of early T cells in non-severe SARS-CoV-2 infection. TCRdb called the 5' RACE reads again in MiXCR, with one record for every CDR3 protein. The sample lists tens of thousands of distinct CDR3 sequences, around 18% occurring once. The material was whole blood, obtained at baseline. The receptors stem from an adult who was a healthcare worker with PCR-confirmed SARS-CoV-2 infection or an uninfected control (not recorded which).

This clonotype was counted a few times. The J gene is TRBJ2-7, the V gene TRBV20-1; TRBD1 might be the D (6 bases). Deletions cut 7 bases from V and 6 bases from J, with 19 bases between. Germline loops: CDR1 DFQATT, CDR2 SNEGSKA (reference sequence). The CDR3 runs 13 residues. CDR3 nucleotides: TGCAGTGGGGACAAACCGGCCAGGCTCGAGCAGTACTTC. The encoded protein is CSGDKPARLEQYF.

This clonotype has a count of ten or more. This chain connects TRBV4-2 to TRBJ2-3; 10 nucleotides agree with TRBD2. The J segment lost 4 bases and the V segment lost 0 bases, leaving 7 bases of the junction unmatched. Germline V gene lookup returns CDR1 LGHNA and CDR2 YNFKEQ. There are 17 residues in the CDR3. Here the CDR3 reads CASSQDAALAGSDTQYF. In DNA form, the CDR3 reads TGTGCCAGCAGCCAAGACGCTGCACTAGCGGGGTCAGATACGCAGTATTTT.

The rearrangement uses TRBV16 and TRBJ2-1, with 8 nucleotides matching TRBD1. CDR1 is KGHSY, CDR2 FQNENV, per germline. The V segment lost 4 bases and the J segment 2 bases; nucleotides outside the gene matches: 16. CDR3 length: 19 amino acids. DNA of the CDR3: TGTGCCAGCAGCCGTAGACAGGGGAGGTTCTCTATACCCTACAATGAGCAGTTCTTC. Translated: CASSRRQGRFSIPYNEQFF.

This clonotype was seen a few times. The chain joins TRBV7-9 to TRBJ1-1; D gene uncertain. CDR1 SEHNR and CDR2 FQNEAQ come from the germline V gene (reference sequence). The V end lost 6 bases, the J end lost 1 base, and 9 bases lay between the germline ends. This CDR3 region has 13 residues. The CDR3 DNA follows: TGTGCCAGCAGGGAGGATTCGAACACTGAAGCTTTCTTT. Protein product: CASREDSNTEAFF.

This clonotype appeared a few times. The V gene is TRBV28, the J gene TRBJ1-4; 7 bases agree with TRBD1. Germline V gene lookup returns CDR1 MDHEN and CDR2 SYDVKM. With V trimmed by 5 bases and J by 5 bases, 11 bases remained unmatched. There are 16 residues in the CDR3. The chain's CDR3 is CASSPYRQGRNEKLFF. The CDR3 bases are TGTGCCAGCAGTCCATACAGACAGGGTCGGAATGAAAAACTGTTTTTT.

The rearrangement links TRBV6-5 to TRBJ2-7; 10 nucleotides align to TRBD1. With V trimmed by 6 bases and J by 5 bases, 10 bases remained unmatched. Germline CDR1 reads MNHEY; CDR2 reads SVGAGI. The CDR3 spans 15 residues. CDR3 amino acids: CASSRVGTGVDEQYF. The CDR3, as DNA: TGTGCCAGCAGCAGGGTTGGGACAGGGGTTGACGAGCAGTACTTC.

This clonotype was counted only a few times. The chain joins TRBV2 to TRBJ2-2; no firm D call. Germline V gene lookup returns CDR1 SNHLY and CDR2 FYNNEI. CDR3 length equals 15 residues. V was trimmed by 7 bases and J by 5 bases, leaving 17 bases between them. CDR3 amino acids: CASTFLLPDTGELFF. CDR3 sequence (DNA): TGTGCCAGCACCTTCCTTCTTCCTGATACCGGGGAGCTGTTTTTT.

The table lists this clonotype with a few counts. This chain uses TRBV7-8 with TRBJ1-5; 9 bases fit TRBD1. Losses at the gene ends were 5 bases for V and 6 bases for J; bases not matched to a gene: 8. Germline loops: CDR1 SGHVS, CDR2 FQNEAQ. CDR3 length: 15 residues. The CDR3 reads CASSPLDRGFQPQHF. CDR3 coding DNA: TGTGCCAGCAGCCCACTAGACAGGGGGTTTCAGCCCCAGCATTTT. The complete variable domain, with remaining parts taken from reference TRBV7-8 and TRBJ1-5, reads GAGVSQSPRYKVAKRGQDVALRCDPISGHVSLFWYQQALGQGPEFLTYFQNEAQLDKSGLPSDRFFAERPEGSVSTLKIQRTQQEDSAVYLCASSPLDRGFQPQHFGDGTRLSIL.

This clonotype was observed a few times. The gene calls are TRBV7-9 and TRBJ2-1; 7 bases fit TRBD2. Germline V gene sequence: CDR1 SEHNR, CDR2 FQNEAQ (reference sequence). The CDR3 is 11 amino acids. Trimming took 1 base from V and 15 from J; bases not matched to a gene: 3. The CDR3 DNA follows: TGTGCCAGCAGCTTAGAGACTAGCCGGTTCTTC. This translates into CASSLETSRFF. Full variable domain (remainder filled in from reference TRBV7-9 and TRBJ2-1): DTGVSQNPRHKITKRGQNVTFRCDPISEHNRLYWYRQTLGQGPEFLTYFQNEAQLEKSRLLSDRFSAERPKGSFSTLEIQRTEQGDSAMYLCASSLETSRFFGPGTRLTVL.

V and J are TRBV29-1 and TRBJ2-7; 11 bases are shared with TRBD1. Germline V gene lookup returns CDR1 SQVTM and CDR2 ANQGSEA. This CDR3 region has 14 residues. The junction had 3 bases not matched to a gene; V was cut back by 4 bases and J by 1 base. CDR3: CSVVGDRGSYEQYF. CDR3 bases: TGCAGCGTTGTAGGGGACAGGGGGTCCTACGAGCAGTACTTC.

This clonotype was seen a few times. The chain uses TRBV29-1 and TRBJ2-6; no clear D. Germline lookup yields CDR1 SQVTM and CDR2 ANQGSEA. V gave up 5 bases and J gave up 1 base, with 6 bases separating them. The CDR3 totals 13 residues. The CDR3 sequence is CSVQISGANVLTF. The CDR3 nucleotides are TGCAGCGTTCAGATTTCTGGGGCCAACGTCCTGACTTTC.

This clonotype appeared a few times. The genes are TRBV6-6 and TRBJ2-7; D uncertain. CDR1 is MNHNY, CDR2 SVGAGI, per germline (reference sequence). V was clipped by 0 bases and J by 4 bases, with 7 bases between them. CDR3 length equals 13 residues. As DNA, the CDR3 is TGTGCCAGCAGTTACTCGCTACGGTACGAGCAGTACTTC. This codes for CASSYSLRYEQYF.

The rearrangement joins TRBV18 to TRBJ2-7, with TRBD1 identical over 7 bases. Per the germline V gene, CDR1 is KGHSH and CDR2 is LQKENI. J was trimmed by 3 bases and V by 5 bases; bases with no gene match: 4. The CDR3 runs 13 residues. CDR3 in DNA: TGTGCCAGCTCAACGGGACAGAACTACGAGCAGTACTTC. It specifies CASSTGQNYEQYF.

The gene calls are TRBV19 and TRBJ2-1, with D hard to call. This CDR3 contains 14 residues. The germline CDR1 and CDR2 sequences are LNHDA and SQIVND (reference sequence). V was shortened by 5 bases and J by 5 bases, with 13 bases between the two germline ends. The CDR3 region is CASSLVSNHNEQFF. The CDR3, as DNA: TGTGCCAGTAGTTTGGTTAGCAACCACAATGAGCAGTTCTTC.

This clonotype has only a few counts. The chain joins TRBV27 to TRBJ1-1; D call uncertain. Per the germline V gene, CDR1 is MNHEY and CDR2 is SMNVEV (reference sequence). V dropped 6 bases and J dropped 0 bases, with 11 bases sitting between them. The CDR3 length is 14 residues. CDR3 amino acids: CASRPGLMNTEAFF. CDR3 coding DNA: TGTGCCAGCAGACCAGGACTGATGAACACTGAAGCTTTCTTT.

This clonotype appeared a few times. The chain couples TRBV4-2 to TRBJ2-1, with D perhaps TRBD2 (6 bases). Germline V gene data show CDR1 as LGHNA and CDR2 as YNFKEQ. V lost 1 base to trimming and J lost 15 bases, with 19 bases between them. The length of the CDR3 is 14 residues. The DNA for the CDR3 is TGTGCCAGCAGCCAAGGGGGGGACTCCACCAGGGCGTTCTTC. Protein sequence: CASSQGGDSTRAFF.

The chain uses TRBV7-2 and TRBJ1-6; 10 bases are shared with TRBD1. The CDR3 sequence is 15 residues long. Looked up from germline, CDR1 is SGHTA and CDR2 is FQGNSA. The junction had 8 bases not matched to a gene; V was cut back by 5 bases and J by 10 bases. CDR3 amino acids: CASSTQTGGYSPLHF. Written as DNA, the CDR3 is TGTGCCAGCAGCACACAGACAGGGGGCTACTCACCCCTCCACTTT.

This clonotype turned up a few times. The V call is TRBV6-1, the J call TRBJ2-2, with 10 bases fitting TRBD1. Looked up from germline, CDR1 is MNHNS and CDR2 is SASEGT. The CDR3 contains 14 residues. J was trimmed by 3 bases and V by 8 bases; bases with no gene match: 3. This CDR3 is CASGGQGYTGELFF. CDR3 in DNA: TGTGCCAGCGGGGGACAGGGGTACACCGGGGAGCTGTTTTTT.

This clonotype showed up many times. The rearrangement uses TRBV5-4 and TRBJ2-3; TRBD1 matches at 11 bases. CDR3 length equals 15 residues. The V segment lost 3 bases and the J segment 3 bases; nucleotides outside the gene matches: 3. The germline V gene has CDR1 SGHNT and CDR2 YYREEE (reference sequence). CDR3 DNA sequence: TGTGCCAGCAGCTCGGACAGGGGGCGTACAGATACGCAGTATTTT. This translates into CASSSDRGRTDTQYF.

The gene calls are TRBV15 and TRBJ1-6, with D possibly being TRBD1 (6 bases). Germline V gene data show CDR1 as LNHNV and CDR2 as YYDKDF (reference sequence). This CDR3 spans 14 amino acids. V was trimmed by 3 bases and J by 7 bases, leaving 10 bases between them. CDR3: CATSSGGQNSPLHF. The CDR3 bases are TGTGCCACCAGCAGTGGGGGACAAAATTCACCCCTCCACTTT.

The rearrangement uses TRBV20-1 and TRBJ2-7; weak D call: TRBD1 (6 bases). The CDR3 has 15 residues. The germline V gene encodes CDR1 DFQATT and CDR2 SNEGSKA (reference sequence). Trimming cost V 7 bases and J 6 bases, with 25 bases left between them. The DNA for the CDR3 is TGCAGTGTCCCCCTTTTGGGAACAGGGCGGACCGAGCAGTACTTC. This codes for CSVPLLGTGRTEQYF.

The rearrangement uses TRBV13 and TRBJ2-2; 11 bases are shared with TRBD2. The junction had 3 bases not matched to a gene; V was cut back by 5 bases and J by 1 base. Germline CDR1 is PRHDT and CDR2 is FYEKMQ (reference sequence). CDR3 length: 16 residues. CDR3: CASSPLAGGNTGELFF. For the CDR3, the DNA is TGTGCCAGCAGCCCCCTAGCGGGGGGGAACACCGGGGAGCTGTTTTTT.